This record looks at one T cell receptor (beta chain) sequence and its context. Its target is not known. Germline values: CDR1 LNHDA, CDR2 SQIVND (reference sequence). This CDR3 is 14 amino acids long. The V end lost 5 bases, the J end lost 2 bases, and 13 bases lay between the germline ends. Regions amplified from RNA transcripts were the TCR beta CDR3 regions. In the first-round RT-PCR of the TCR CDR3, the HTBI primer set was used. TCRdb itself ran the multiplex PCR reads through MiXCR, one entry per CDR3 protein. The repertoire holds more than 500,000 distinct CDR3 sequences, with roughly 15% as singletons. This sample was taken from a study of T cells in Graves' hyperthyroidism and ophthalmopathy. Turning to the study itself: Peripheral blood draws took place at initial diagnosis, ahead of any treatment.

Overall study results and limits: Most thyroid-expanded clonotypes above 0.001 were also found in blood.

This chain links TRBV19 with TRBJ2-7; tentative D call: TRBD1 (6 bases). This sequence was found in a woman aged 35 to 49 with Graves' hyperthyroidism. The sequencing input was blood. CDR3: CASSFGTRPYEQYF. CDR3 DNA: TGTGCCAGTAGTTTCGGGACACGGCCCTACGAGCAGTACTTC.